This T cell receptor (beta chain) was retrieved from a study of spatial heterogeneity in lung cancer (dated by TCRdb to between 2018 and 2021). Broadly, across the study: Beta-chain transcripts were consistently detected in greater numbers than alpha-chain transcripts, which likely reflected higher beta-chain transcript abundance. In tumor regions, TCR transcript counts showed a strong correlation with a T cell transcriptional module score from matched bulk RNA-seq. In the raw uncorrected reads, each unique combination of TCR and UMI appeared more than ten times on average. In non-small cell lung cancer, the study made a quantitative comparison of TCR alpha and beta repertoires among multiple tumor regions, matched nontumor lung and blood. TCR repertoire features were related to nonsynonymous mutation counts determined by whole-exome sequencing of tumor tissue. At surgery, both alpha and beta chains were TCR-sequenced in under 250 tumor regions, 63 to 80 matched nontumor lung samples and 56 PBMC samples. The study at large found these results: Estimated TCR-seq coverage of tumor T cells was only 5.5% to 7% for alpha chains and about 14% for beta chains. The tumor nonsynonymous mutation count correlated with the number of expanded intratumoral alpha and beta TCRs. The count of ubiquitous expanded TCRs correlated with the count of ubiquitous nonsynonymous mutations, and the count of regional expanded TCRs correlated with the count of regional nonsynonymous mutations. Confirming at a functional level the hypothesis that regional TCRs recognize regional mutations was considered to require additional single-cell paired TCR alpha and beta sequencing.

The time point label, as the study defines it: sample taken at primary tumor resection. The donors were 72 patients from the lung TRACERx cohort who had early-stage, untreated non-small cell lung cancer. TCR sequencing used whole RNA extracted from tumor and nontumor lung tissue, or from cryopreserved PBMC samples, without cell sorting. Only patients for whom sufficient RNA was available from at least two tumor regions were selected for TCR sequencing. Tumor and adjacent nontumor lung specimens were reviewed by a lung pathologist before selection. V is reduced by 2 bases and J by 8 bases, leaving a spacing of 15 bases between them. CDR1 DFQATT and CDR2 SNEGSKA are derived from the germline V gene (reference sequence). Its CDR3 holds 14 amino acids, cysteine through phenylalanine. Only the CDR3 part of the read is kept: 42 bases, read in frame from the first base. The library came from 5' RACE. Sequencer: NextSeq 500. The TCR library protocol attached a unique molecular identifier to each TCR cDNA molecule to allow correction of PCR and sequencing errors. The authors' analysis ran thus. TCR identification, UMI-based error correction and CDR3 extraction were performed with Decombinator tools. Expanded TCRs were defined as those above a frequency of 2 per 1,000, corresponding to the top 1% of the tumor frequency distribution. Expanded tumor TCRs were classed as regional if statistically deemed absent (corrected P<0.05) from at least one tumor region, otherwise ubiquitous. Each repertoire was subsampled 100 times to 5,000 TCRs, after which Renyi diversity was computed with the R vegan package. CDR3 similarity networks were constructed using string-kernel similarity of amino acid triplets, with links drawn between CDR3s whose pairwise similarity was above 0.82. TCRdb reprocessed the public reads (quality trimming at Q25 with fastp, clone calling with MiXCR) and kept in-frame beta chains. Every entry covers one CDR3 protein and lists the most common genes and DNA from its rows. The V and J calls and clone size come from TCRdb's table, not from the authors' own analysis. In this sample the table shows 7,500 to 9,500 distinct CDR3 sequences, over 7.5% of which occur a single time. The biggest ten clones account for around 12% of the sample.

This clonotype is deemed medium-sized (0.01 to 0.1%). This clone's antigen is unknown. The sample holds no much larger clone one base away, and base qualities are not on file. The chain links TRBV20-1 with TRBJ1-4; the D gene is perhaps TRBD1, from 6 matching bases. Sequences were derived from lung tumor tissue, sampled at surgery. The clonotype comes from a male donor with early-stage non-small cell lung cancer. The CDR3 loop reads CSARMKGDEEKLFF. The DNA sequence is TGCAGTGCTAGAATGAAGGGGGACGAAGAAAAACTGTTTTTT.